The 25 T cell receptor beta chains reported below all come from one sample, sequenced in a study of kidney transplant recipient with SARS-CoV-2 infection. TCRdb re-derived calls from the reads in MiXCR, one entry per CDR3 protein. The repertoire has approximately 240,000 distinct CDR3 sequences, under 30% of them found once; the top ten carry under 9.5%. The starting material was a blood sample, obtained at baseline and between days 110 and 120 from a kidney transplant recipient. The receptors shown here come from a male patient between 25 and 39 years old who had COVID-19 and was a kidney transplant recipient. Some T cells may be transferred from the graft donor.

The chain joins TRBV28 to TRBJ2-3; 11 bases agree with TRBD2. Germline V CDR1 and CDR2: MDHEN, SYDVKM. Germline trimming cut 2 bases from V and 1 base from J; bases unmatched to any gene: 23. CDR3 size: 23 residues. The CDR3, as DNA: TGTGCCAGCAGTTTAATATCTCGGGGGTTCGGACTAGCGGGTGGAGTGGGCACAGATACGCAGTATTTT. It encodes CASSLISRGFGLAGGVGTDTQYF. Full variable domain (missing parts from reference TRBV28 and TRBJ2-3): DVKVTQSSRYLVKRTGEKVFLECVQDMDHENMFWYRQDPGLGLRLIYFSYDVKMKEKGDIPEGYSVSREKKERFSLILESASTNQTSMYLCASSLISRGFGLAGGVGTDTQYFGPGTRLTVL.

As to this clonotype: A read error may be the cause here, since a much bigger clone is one base away. The genes are TRBV24-1 and TRBJ1-2; D not resolved. The CDR3 is 17 amino acids. Trimming took off 9 bases at V and 4 bases at J, with 26 bases between the two ends. Germline lookup yields CDR1 KGHDR and CDR2 SFDVKD. This CDR3 is CATGLEVSTRKTYGYTF. The DNA for the CDR3 is TGTGCCACCGGTCTGGAGGTTAGTACCAGAAAGACCTATGGCTACACCTTC.

Note on this clonotype: A junction boundary mismatches the germline segment, possibly from a read error. The V and J genes are TRBV6-5 and TRBJ1-5, with TRBD1 as a possible D gene (5 bases). Germline-derived CDR1 and CDR2 are MNHEY and SVGAGI. The CDR3 spans 13 residues. DNA of the CDR3: TGTGCCAGCAGTTACCGGGGGAATCAGTCCCAGCATTTT. Translated: CASSYRGNQSQHF.

Details on this clonotype: A read error may explain this, as a much larger clone is one base away. The rearrangement links TRBV6-5 to TRBJ2-3; no firm D call. This CDR3 is built from 14 residues. Germline CDR1 MNHEY, CDR2 SVGAGI. The CDR3 bases are TGTGCCAGCAGCCTTAACGCCCCGCTGGATACGCGGTATTTT. Translating gives CASSLNAPLDTRYF.

This clonotype was found many times. The V gene is TRBV28, the J gene TRBJ2-3; 11 bases line up with TRBD2. CDR1 is MDHEN and CDR2 is SYDVKM in the germline V gene. The V and J ends lost 7 bases and 2 bases, in that order; junction bases with no gene match: 5. The CDR3 is 15 amino acids. The DNA for the CDR3 is TGTGCCAGCAATCCTAGCGGGAGGAACACAGATACGCAGTATTTT. This codes for CASNPSGRNTDTQYF.

The chain combines TRBV5-8 with TRBJ2-1, with D possibly TRBD1 on 5 matching bases. The germline gives CDR1 SGHTS, CDR2 YDEGEE. Trimming stripped 0 bases from V and 8 bases from J, with 15 bases between. The CDR3 spans 15 residues. Written as DNA, the CDR3 is TGTGCCAGCAGCTTGGACAGGATTTTCAGAGATGAGCAGTTCTTC. Protein product: CASSLDRIFRDEQFF.

In the case of this clonotype: Being one base from a much bigger clone, this may be a read error. The chain is built from TRBV20-1 and TRBJ2-7; D gene unclear. Germline values: CDR1 DFQATT, CDR2 SNEGSKA (reference sequence). The CDR3 totals 13 residues. V lost 3 bases, J lost 3 bases, and 12 bases lay in between. In nucleotides, the CDR3 is TGCAGTGCTAGTCGGCGGAAGGTCTACGAGCAGTACTTC. Its protein product is CSASRRKVYEQYF.

This chain connects TRBV9 to TRBJ2-5; TRBD1 might be the D (5 bases). There are 15 residues in the CDR3. The ends were cut back, 0 bases at V and 3 bases at J, with 12 bases in the middle. Looked up from germline, CDR1 is SGDLS and CDR2 is YYNGEE. The CDR3 protein is CASSVGGHRKETQYF. CDR3 bases: TGTGCCAGCAGCGTAGGTGGACACCGGAAAGAGACCCAGTACTTC.

At least ten counts were recorded for this clonotype. The chain joins TRBV7-3 to TRBJ2-1; 9 nucleotides agree with TRBD2. V trimming: 5 bases; J trimming: 0 bases; junction bases outside the gene matches: 14. The CDR3 sequence is 19 residues long. Germline V lookup: CDR1 SGHTA, CDR2 FQGTGA. In DNA, the CDR3 is TGTGCCAGCAGCCCGTGGGGGGGACTAGCCGAAAGCTCCTACAATGAGCAGTTCTTC. As protein: CASSPWGGLAESSYNEQFF.

At least ten counts were recorded for this clonotype. This chain joins TRBV4-3 and TRBJ1-4; D is unresolved. The germline V and J ends were trimmed by 0 bases and 0 bases, with 11 bases remaining between them. The germline V gene has CDR1 LGHNA and CDR2 YSLEER. The CDR3 spans 17 residues. The CDR3 loop reads CASSQDLASATNEKLFF. CDR3 nucleotide sequence: TGCGCCAGCAGCCAAGATCTGGCTTCCGCAACTAATGAAAAACTGTTTTTT.

Regarding this clonotype: A read error may be the cause here, since a much bigger clone is one base away. The chain uses TRBV4-1 and TRBJ2-3; 8 nucleotides align to TRBD2. V dropped 4 bases and J dropped 4; count of bases not matched to a gene: 16. The CDR3 is 18 residues long. Germline V gene lookup returns CDR1 MGHRA and CDR2 YSYEKL. CDR3 sequence reads: CASSRFRLSGRVPDTQYF. The CDR3 region has the DNA TGCGCCAGCAGCCGTTTCAGGTTGAGCGGGAGAGTTCCAGATACGCAGTATTTT.

A word on this clonotype: With a much larger clone just one base away, this may be a read error. The DNA for the CDR3 is TGTGCCAGCGGTAATACTCAGGAATGTAGAAAGACCTATGGCTACACCTTC. It specifies CASGNTQECRKTYGYTF. This chain uses TRBV6-5 with TRBJ1-2; D not certain. This CDR3 has 17 amino acids. Germline lookup yields CDR1 MNHEY and CDR2 SVGAGI. The ends were cut back, 8 bases at V and 4 bases at J, with 26 bases in the middle.

This clonotype was recorded at least ten times. The chain couples TRBV4-1 to TRBJ1-5; D ambiguous. CDR1 MGHRA and CDR2 YSYEKL come from the germline V gene. Trimming pared 1 base from V and 1 base from J, leaving 5 bases between. The CDR3 is 14 residues long. The CDR3 region has the DNA TGCGCCAGCAGCCAAGTGGGAAGCAATCAGCCCCAGCATTTT. Its translation: CASSQVGSNQPQHF.

About this clonotype: Just one base apart from a much larger clone, this may be a read error. The chain carries TRBV3-1 and TRBJ1-1; D unclear. Trimming removed 5 bases from V and 4 bases from J, with 23 bases in between. From germline, CDR1 is LGHDT and CDR2 YNNKEL (reference sequence). CDR3 size: 17 residues. For the CDR3, the DNA is TGTGCCAGCAGCACTAAAGGTCCCATTTTAATTCGCACTGAAGCTTTCTTT. It is translated as CASSTKGPILIRTEAFF. The full variable domain, its missing parts supplied by reference TRBV3-1 and TRBJ1-1, is DTAVSQTPKYLVTQMGNDKSIKCEQNLGHDTMYWYKQDSKKFLKIMFSYNNKELIINETVPNRFSPKSPDKAHLNLHINSLELGDSAVYFCASSTKGPILIRTEAFFGQGTRLTVV.

V gene TRBV7-9 combines with J gene TRBJ1-2; no firm D call. Germline CDR1 and CDR2: SEHNR and FQNEAQ (reference sequence). There are 17 residues in the CDR3. V lost 5 bases and J lost 4, with 23 bases in between. CDR3 DNA sequence: TGTGCCAGCAGCCTATTCAGATACCATGGAAAGGCCTATGGCTACACCTTC. The encoded protein is CASSLFRYHGKAYGYTF.

This clonotype was found many times. The chain uses TRBV30 and TRBJ2-6, with D uncertain. The germline V gene encodes CDR1 GTSNPN and CDR2 SVGIG (reference sequence). The CDR3 length is 15 residues. Trimming took off 4 bases at V and 1 base at J, with 11 bases between the two ends. Here the CDR3 DNA reads TGTGCCTGGACCCATGGGCGTTCTGGGGCCAACGTCCTGACTTTC. Amino acid sequence: CAWTHGRSGANVLTF.

With regard to this clonotype: One base away lies a much larger clone, so this may be a sequencing read error. The rearrangement links TRBV5-8 to TRBJ1-2, with unresolved D. The CDR3 sequence is 16 residues long. Germline V gene sequence: CDR1 SGHTS, CDR2 YDEGEE. Trimming left V 9 bases short and J 4 bases short, with 25 bases between. In nucleotides, the CDR3 is TGTGCCAACACCAATGGTCATCCACGAAAGACCTATGGCTACACCTTC. Protein sequence: CANTNGHPRKTYGYTF.

Concerning this clonotype itself: Since a much larger clone is just one base distant, this may be a read error. The genes are TRBV12-3 or TRBV12-4 and TRBJ1-2; D gene uncertain. Trimming shortened V by 5 bases and J by 6 bases, and 25 bases separated the two germline ends. The CDR3 runs 17 residues. CDR3 in amino acids: CASSRWYSFRKTHGYTF. The CDR3 DNA reads TGTGCCAGCAGTCGATGGTACAGCTTCCGAAAGACCCATGGCTACACCTTC.

Worth noting for this clonotype: A read error may explain this, as a much larger clone is one base away. Given the absence of the conserved phenylalanine or tryptophan at the CDR3 end, a read error is likely. V gene TRBV5-1 combines with J gene TRBJ1-1; D remains unclear. CDR3 length: 14 amino acids. V was clipped by 1 base and J by 5 bases, with 12 bases between them. Germline-derived CDR1 and CDR2 are SGHRS and YFSETQ. CDR3 DNA sequence: TGCGCCAGCAGCTTGTCCGGGGTTGGGACTGAAGCTTTCTCT. This encodes CASSLSGVGTEAFS.

This clonotype has just a few counts. J is TRBJ1-1 and V is TRBV20-1; D might be TRBD1 (6 bases). CDR3 length equals 16 residues. The germline gives CDR1 DFQATT, CDR2 SNEGSKA (reference sequence). Here the CDR3 reads CRAGGGAGEGWTEAFF. DNA for the CDR3: TGCAGGGCTGGTGGTGGGGCAGGGGAGGGCTGGACTGAAGCTTTCTTT.

At least ten counts were recorded for this clonotype. The rearrangement joins TRBV7-9 to TRBJ2-7; 7 nucleotides line up with TRBD2. With 5 bases clipped from V and 5 bases from J, the junction kept 12 bases outside the gene matches. The CDR3 loop spans 15 amino acids. Germline CDR1 and CDR2: SEHNR and FQNEAQ (reference sequence). The CDR3 DNA follows: TGTGCCAGCAGCCCTGGGGGGGGAGTAAGTAACGAGCAGTACTTC. Translated: CASSPGGGVSNEQYF.

The chain links TRBV28 to TRBJ2-1; TRBD1 matches at 8 bases. V trimming: 5 bases; J trimming: 10 bases; junction bases outside the gene matches: 13. The CDR3 spans 15 residues. In germline, CDR1 is MDHEN, CDR2 SYDVKM. CDR3 in DNA: TGTGCCAGCAGTCAGACGAGGACAGGGATCGAGGAGCAGTTCTTC. This gives the protein CASSQTRTGIEEQFF.

This clonotype was counted a few times. The chain uses TRBV10-1 and TRBJ1-2, with D unresolved. The germline V gene has CDR1 WNHNN and CDR2 SYGVQD (reference sequence). CDR3 size: 17 residues. The V end lost 4 bases, the J end lost 4 bases, and 22 bases lay between the germline ends. The CDR3 spells CASSGPTRSRKTYGYTF. DNA for the CDR3: TGCGCCAGCAGTGGACCGACAAGATCGCGAAAGACCTATGGCTACACCTTC.

The chain has TRBV20-1 and TRBJ2-5; 9 bases map to TRBD1. The CDR3 covers 14 residues. J gave up 3 bases and V 3 bases, and 5 bases lay outside the gene matches. Per germline, CDR1 DFQATT and CDR2 SNEGSKA (reference sequence). The DNA of the CDR3 is TGCAGTGCTAGGGACAGGGGTCGCGAAGAGACCCAGTACTTC. It specifies CSARDRGREETQYF.

The chain carries TRBV27 and TRBJ2-1; D not certain. Germline V CDR1 and CDR2: MNHEY, SMNVEV (reference sequence). The CDR3 is made up of 14 amino acids. V was clipped by 4 bases and J by 1 base, with 8 bases between them. CDR3: CASSYSVSYNEQFF. The CDR3 nucleotides are TGTGCCAGCAGTTACTCTGTATCCTACAATGAGCAGTTCTTC.